This TCR beta chain emerged from a study of blood T cells in healthy people across ages. Sample-barcoded 5' priming and a J-beta primer mix drove a second PCR of roughly 6 to 12 cycles. Every single cDNA molecule received a tag from a template-switch adaptor with 12 random nucleotides. TCRdb reanalysed the 5' RACE reads using MiXCR and keeps one entry per CDR3 protein. The sample consists of 1.4 million or so distinct CDR3 sequences, approximately 43% of them appearing once. General study findings and limits: With naive T cell percentage, TCR beta diversity showed a strong correlation.

Between the trimmed V and J ends, which lost 4 bases and 3 bases, there was a span of 18 bases. The CDR3 covers 17 residues. CDR1 is SGHTA, CDR2 FQGNSA, per germline. Only a few counts were recorded for this clonotype. Antigen unknown. What was sequenced was blood. The receptor comes from a woman in her late teens or twenties in good health. The rearrangement links TRBV7-2 to TRBJ1-4; tentative D call: TRBD1 (5 bases). CDR3 DNA sequence: TGTGCCAGCAGCTCGGGATCGGGGAGGGGACCTAATGAAAAACTGTTTTTT. This encodes CASSSGSGRGPNEKLFF.